Below are 11 T cell receptor beta chains sequenced from a single sample in a study of cytomegalovirus exposure and HLA in healthy donors. PCR used 60 Vbeta primers and 13 Jbeta primers. Clones were read by immunoSEQ multiplex PCR, and TCRdb kept only the in-frame ones, dropping some. This repertoire includes 150,000 to 200,000 clones. The sequenced sample consisted of PBMCs. The receptors originated from a woman aged 60-70 years in good health and CMV-seronegative.

The chain has TRBV19 and TRBJ1-5; tentatively, D is TRBD1 (5 bases). V lost 6 bases and J 2 bases, leaving 14 bases between the germline ends. Germline CDR1 is LNHDA and CDR2 is SQIVND (reference sequence). CDR3 size: 15 residues. The CDR3 DNA follows: TGTGCCAGTAGCAGGGCATGGGGGGGCAATCAGCCCCAGCATTTT. It translates to CASSRAWGGNQPQHF.

CDR3 bases: TGTGCCAGCGGGACTAGCGGGGGGTACACCGGGGAGCTGTTTTTT. Its translation: CASGTSGGYTGELFF. The chain has TRBV5-4 and TRBJ2-2; 15 bases agree with TRBD2. The CDR3 is 15 residues long. Germline-derived CDR1 and CDR2 are SGHNT and YYREEE (reference sequence). J gave up 3 bases and V 7 bases, and 1 base lay outside the gene matches. The entire variable domain, with the rest obtained from reference TRBV5-4 and TRBJ2-2, is as follows: ETGVTQSPTHLIKTRGQQVTLRCSSQSGHNTVSWYQQALGQGPQFIFQYYREEENGRGNFPPRFSGLQFPNYSSELNVNALELDDSALYLCASGTSGGYTGELFFGEGSRLTVL.

The chain couples TRBV11-1 to TRBJ2-1; 7 bases map to TRBD1. Per the germline V gene, CDR1 is SGHAT and CDR2 is FQDESV (reference sequence). Trimming took 5 bases from V and 0 from J; bases not matched to a gene: 7. This CDR3 has 16 amino acids. In nucleotides, the CDR3 is TGTGCCAGCAGCACAAGACAGGGTAGCTCCTACAATGAGCAGTTCTTC. Amino acid sequence: CASSTRQGSSYNEQFF.

This rearrangement joins TRBV6-5 to TRBJ2-7; TRBD2 matches 10 bases. The ends lost 5 bases at V and 2 bases at J; junction bases unmatched: 6. Germline V gene sequence: CDR1 MNHEY, CDR2 SVGAGI. The CDR3 consists of 15 residues. The CDR3 DNA reads as TGTGCCAGCAGTGGACTTAGCGGGGGGACCTACGAGCAGTACTTC. This encodes CASSGLSGGTYEQYF.

The V and J genes are TRBV9 and TRBJ2-5, with 10 nucleotides matching TRBD1. The CDR3 is 15 residues long. Germline V gene data show CDR1 as SGDLS and CDR2 as YYNGEE. The V gene end was trimmed by 4 bases and the J gene end by 2 bases; junction bases not matched to a gene: 5. CDR3 sequence: CASSSWTGGQETQYF. The CDR3 DNA follows: TGTGCCAGCAGCTCTTGGACAGGGGGACAAGAGACCCAGTACTTC.

The V call is TRBV5-1, the J call TRBJ1-4; 7 bases match TRBD1. Germline CDR1 reads SGHRS; CDR2 reads YFSETQ. V trimming: 3 bases; J trimming: 6 bases; junction bases outside the gene matches: 8. CDR3 length: 15 residues. CDR3 sequence (DNA): TGCGCCAGCAGCTCGACAGGGATTGGGGATGAAAAACTGTTTTTT. This translates into CASSSTGIGDEKLFF. Based on the CDR3 plus reference TRBV5-1 and TRBJ1-4, the full variable domain is KAGVTQTPRYLIKTRGQQVTLSCSPISGHRSVSWYQQTPGQGLQFLFEYFSETQRNKGNFPGRFSGRQFSNSRSEMNVSTLELGDSALYLCASSSTGIGDEKLFFGSGTQLSVL.

This sequence joins TRBV5-6 and TRBJ2-3, with TRBD1 as a possible D gene (5 bases). Trimming stripped 0 bases from V and 0 bases from J, with 8 bases between. The CDR3 sequence is 15 residues long. Germline V gene data show CDR1 as SGHDT and CDR2 as YYEEEE. CDR3 in amino acids: CASSLEGFSTDTQYF. CDR3 sequence (DNA): TGTGCCAGCAGCTTGGAGGGGTTCAGCACAGATACGCAGTATTTT.

This sequence joins TRBV7-3 and TRBJ2-2, with D unclear. Trimming took off 6 bases at V and 4 bases at J, with 12 bases between the two ends. Germline CDR1 is SGHTA and CDR2 is FQGTGA. This CDR3 has 14 residues. CDR3 loop: CASRRSLATGELFF. CDR3 sequence (DNA): TGTGCCAGCAGGCGGAGTTTAGCCACCGGGGAGCTGTTTTTT.

The chain has TRBV4-3 and TRBJ2-1; the match to TRBD1 covers 7 bases. After removal of 5 bases from V and 4 bases from J, the junction contained 8 bases not matched to a gene. Germline V gene lookup returns CDR1 LGHNA and CDR2 YSLEER. CDR3 length equals 15 residues. CDR3 amino acids: CASSNLGGLYNEQFF. The DNA of the CDR3 is TGCGCCAGCAGCAATCTAGGGGGCCTTTACAATGAGCAGTTCTTC.

V gene TRBV9 combines with J gene TRBJ1-1, with D unclear. The V end lost 4 bases, the J end lost 2 bases, and 9 bases lay between the germline ends. Germline CDR1 reads SGDLS; CDR2 reads YYNGEE. The CDR3 covers 13 residues. The CDR3 sequence: CASSMQTNTEAFF. For the CDR3, the DNA is TGTGCCAGCAGCATGCAGACAAACACTGAAGCTTTCTTT.

The chain couples TRBV2 to TRBJ1-6; TRBD1 is a possible D gene (5 bases). The germline gives CDR1 SNHLY, CDR2 FYNNEI. Trimming cost V 7 bases and J 11 bases, with 15 bases left between them. This CDR3 has 13 amino acids. The CDR3 sequence: CASTQTDGPPLHF. Written as DNA, the CDR3 is TGTGCCAGCACCCAGACAGACGGGCCACCCCTCCACTTT.